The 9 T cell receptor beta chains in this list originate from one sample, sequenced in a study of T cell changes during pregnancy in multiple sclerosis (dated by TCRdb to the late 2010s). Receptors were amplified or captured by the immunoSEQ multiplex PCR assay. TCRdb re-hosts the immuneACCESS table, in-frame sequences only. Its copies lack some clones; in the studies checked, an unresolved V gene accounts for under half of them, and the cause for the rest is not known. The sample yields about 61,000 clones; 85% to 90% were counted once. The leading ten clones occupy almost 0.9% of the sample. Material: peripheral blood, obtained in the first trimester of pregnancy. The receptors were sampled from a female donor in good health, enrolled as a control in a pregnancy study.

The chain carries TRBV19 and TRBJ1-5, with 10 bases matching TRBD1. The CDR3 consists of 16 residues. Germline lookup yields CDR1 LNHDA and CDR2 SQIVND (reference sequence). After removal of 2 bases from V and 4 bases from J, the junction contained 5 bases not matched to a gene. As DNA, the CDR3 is TGTGCCAGTAGTATAAAGGGACAGGGGAGAAATCAGCCCCAGCATTTT. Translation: CASSIKGQGRNQPQHF.

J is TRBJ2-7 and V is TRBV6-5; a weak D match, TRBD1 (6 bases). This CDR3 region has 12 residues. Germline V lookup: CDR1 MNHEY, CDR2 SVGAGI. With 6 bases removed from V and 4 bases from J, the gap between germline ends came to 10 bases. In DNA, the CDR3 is TGTGCCAGCAGCAGGACAGTATACGAGCAGTACTTC. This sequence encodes CASSRTVYEQYF.

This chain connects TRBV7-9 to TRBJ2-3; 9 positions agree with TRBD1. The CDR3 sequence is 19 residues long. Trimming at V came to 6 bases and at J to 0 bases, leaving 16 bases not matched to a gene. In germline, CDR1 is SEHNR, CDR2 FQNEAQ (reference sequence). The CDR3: CASRYRPGQGASSTDTQYF. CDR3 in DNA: TGTGCCAGCAGATACAGACCGGGACAGGGAGCTTCTAGCACAGATACGCAGTATTTT.

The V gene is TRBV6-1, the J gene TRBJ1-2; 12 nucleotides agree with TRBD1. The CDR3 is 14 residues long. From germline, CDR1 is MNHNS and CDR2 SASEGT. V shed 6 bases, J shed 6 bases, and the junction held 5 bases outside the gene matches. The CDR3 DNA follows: TGTGCCAGCAGCGGGACAGGGGGCGCCGATGGCTACACCTTC. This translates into CASSGTGGADGYTF.

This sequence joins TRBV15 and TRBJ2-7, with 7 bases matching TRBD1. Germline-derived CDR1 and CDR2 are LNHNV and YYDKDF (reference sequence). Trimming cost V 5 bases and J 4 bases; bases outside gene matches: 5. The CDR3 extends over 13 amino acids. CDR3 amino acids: CATSQGETYEQYF. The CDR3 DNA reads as TGTGCCACCAGCCAGGGGGAAACTTACGAGCAGTACTTC.

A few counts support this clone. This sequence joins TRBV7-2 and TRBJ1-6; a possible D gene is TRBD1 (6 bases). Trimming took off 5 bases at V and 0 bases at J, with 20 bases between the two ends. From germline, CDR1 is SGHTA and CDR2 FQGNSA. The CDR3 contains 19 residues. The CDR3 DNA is TGTGCCAGCAGCCACCGGAGGACAGTCTCCAACTCCTATAATTCACCCCTCCACTTT. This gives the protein CASSHRRTVSNSYNSPLHF.

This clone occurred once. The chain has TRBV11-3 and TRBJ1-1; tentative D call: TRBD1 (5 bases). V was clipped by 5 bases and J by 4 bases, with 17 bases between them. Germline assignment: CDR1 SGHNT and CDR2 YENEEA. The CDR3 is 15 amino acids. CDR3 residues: CASSPDGGASTEAFF. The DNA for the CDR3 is TGTGCCAGCAGCCCCGATGGAGGGGCCAGCACTGAAGCTTTCTTT.

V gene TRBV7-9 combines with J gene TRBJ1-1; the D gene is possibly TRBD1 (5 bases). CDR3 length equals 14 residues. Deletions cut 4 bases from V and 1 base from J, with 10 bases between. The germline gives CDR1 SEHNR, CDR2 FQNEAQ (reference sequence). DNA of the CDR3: TGTGCCAGCAGCTCCTCTACAGGGAACACTGAAGCTTTCTTT. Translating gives CASSSSTGNTEAFF.

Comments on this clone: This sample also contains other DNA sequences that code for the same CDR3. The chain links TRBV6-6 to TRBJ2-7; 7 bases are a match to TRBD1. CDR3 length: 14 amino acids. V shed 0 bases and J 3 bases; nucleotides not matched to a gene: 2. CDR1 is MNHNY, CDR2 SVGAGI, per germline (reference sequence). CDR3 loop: CASSYSRDSYEQYF. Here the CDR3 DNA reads TGTGCCAGCAGTTACTCGAGGGACAGCTACGAGCAGTACTTC.